These 29 T cell receptor beta chains originate from one sample sequenced in a study of shared clonotypes between healthy human individuals. Data came from immunoSEQ multiplex PCR; TCRdb stores just in-frame clones and leaves some out. The top ten hold about 0.37% of the sample, which has a few million clones, over 85% seen once. Sequencing used naive CD4+ T cells from PBMCs. The sample's subset: CD45RA+ positively selected. Receptor source: a man aged 18 to 35 in good health. Some clones in this sample may be carry-over from other donors' samples.

The genes are TRBV14 and TRBJ2-5; D unresolved. This CDR3 has 15 residues. V was trimmed by 1 base and J by 2 bases, leaving 11 bases between them. Per the germline V gene, CDR1 is SGHDN and CDR2 is FVKESK. The CDR3 DNA reads TGTGCCAGCAGCCAAGCCGTCGGATGGCAAGAGACCCAGTACTTC. Encoded protein: CASSQAVGWQETQYF.

The chain recombines TRBV15 with TRBJ1-1; TRBD1 might be the D (5 bases). The germline V gene has CDR1 LNHNV and CDR2 YYDKDF (reference sequence). Trimming shortened V by 3 bases and J by 3 bases, and 11 bases separated the two germline ends. CDR3 length equals 14 residues. Here the CDR3 DNA reads TGTGCCACCAGCAGGAAGGGGAGGGACACTGAAGCTTTCTTT. This sequence encodes CATSRKGRDTEAFF.

The gene calls are TRBV28 and TRBJ1-4; 9 positions match TRBD1. The germline V gene has CDR1 MDHEN and CDR2 SYDVKM. The CDR3 runs to 15 residues. The ends lost 5 bases at V and 6 bases at J; junction bases unmatched: 7. CDR3 loop: CASSPPGTGYEKLFF. In DNA form, the CDR3 reads TGTGCCAGCAGTCCCCCCGGGACAGGGTATGAAAAACTGTTTTTT.

CDR3 protein: CASSLAPFGEQFF. CDR3 coding DNA: TGTGCCAGCAGTTTAGCCCCCTTCGGAGAGCAGTTCTTC. The chain uses TRBV28 and TRBJ2-1; D gene uncertain. This CDR3 has 13 amino acids. V dropped 2 bases and J dropped 10 bases, with 12 bases sitting between them. The germline gives CDR1 MDHEN, CDR2 SYDVKM.

In this sample, this clone turned up a few times. The genes are TRBV5-1 and TRBJ1-5; 7 bases align to TRBD1. The CDR3 is 15 residues long. Germline V gives CDR1 SGHRS, CDR2 YFSETQ. Trimming cost V 4 bases and J 2 bases; bases outside gene matches: 6. This CDR3 is CASSPTGVGNQPQHF. The CDR3 coding sequence is TGCGCCAGCAGCCCAACAGGGGTGGGCAATCAGCCCCAGCATTTT.

This chain joins TRBV7-3 and TRBJ2-1; 11 nucleotides match TRBD2. V was pared by 5 bases and J by 6 bases, with 6 bases of the junction left unmatched. This CDR3 contains 15 residues. CDR1 is SGHTA and CDR2 is FQGTGA in the germline V gene. CDR3: CASSPTSGSRNEQFF. The CDR3 DNA reads TGTGCCAGCAGCCCCACTAGCGGGAGCCGCAATGAGCAGTTCTTC. The full variable domain, with the rest looked up from reference TRBV7-3 and TRBJ2-1, is GAGVSQTPSNKVTEKGKYVELRCDPISGHTALYWYRQSLGQGPEFLIYFQGTGAADDSGLPNDRFFAVRPEGSVSTLKIQRTERGDSAVYLCASSPTSGSRNEQFFGPGTRLTVL.

The rearrangement uses TRBV6-6 and TRBJ1-2; TRBD1 aligns across 12 bases. V shed 8 bases, J shed 6 bases, and the junction held 13 bases outside the gene matches. Germline CDR1 reads MNHNY; CDR2 reads SVGAGI (reference sequence). The CDR3 length is 16 residues. In DNA form, the CDR3 reads TGTGCCAGCGATCACCGAGGGGGACAGGGGGCGGATGGCTACACCTTC. This codes for CASDHRGGQGADGYTF.

The chain joins TRBV7-2 to TRBJ2-1; D gene uncertain. CDR3 length: 15 amino acids. V lost 1 base and J 8 bases, leaving 15 bases between the germline ends. Germline V gene data show CDR1 as SGHTA and CDR2 as FQGNSA. CDR3 nucleotides: TGTGCCAGCAGCTTAGGCAGAGTTGTCGACTATGAGCAGTTCTTC. It translates to CASSLGRVVDYEQFF.

V gene TRBV6-1 combines with J gene TRBJ2-7; D call uncertain. V was cut by 6 bases and J by 2 bases, with 11 bases left in between. The length of the CDR3 is 13 residues. Germline CDR1 and CDR2: MNHNS and SASEGT. The DNA for the CDR3 is TGTGCCAGCAGCCCAAGGCCTCCCTACGAGCAGTACTTC. Encoded protein: CASSPRPPYEQYF.

J is TRBJ2-1 and V is TRBV9; perhaps TRBD1 as D (5 bases). Trimming took off 0 bases at V and 4 bases at J, with 20 bases between the two ends. The germline gives CDR1 SGDLS, CDR2 YYNGEE. This CDR3 is 18 amino acids long. Here the CDR3 DNA reads TGTGCCAGCAGCGTAGGGCAGGGTAGTCTAACCCGATACAATGAGCAGTTCTTC. Protein product: CASSVGQGSLTRYNEQFF.

The genes are TRBV15 and TRBJ2-3; 7 nucleotides line up with TRBD2. The CDR3 runs to 15 residues. CDR1 is LNHNV, CDR2 YYDKDF, per germline (reference sequence). The V and J ends lost 5 bases and 7 bases, in that order; junction bases with no gene match: 12. Here the CDR3 reads CATSRAGEYVHTQYF. CDR3 bases: TGTGCCACCAGCCGGGCGGGGGAGTATGTTCATACGCAGTATTTT.

V and J are TRBV9 and TRBJ2-3, with 11 positions matching TRBD2. This CDR3 region has 14 residues. V shed 6 bases and J 5 bases; nucleotides not matched to a gene: 5. The germline gives CDR1 SGDLS, CDR2 YYNGEE. This CDR3 is CASNRGLAGDTQYF. In DNA, the CDR3 is TGTGCCAGCAACCGCGGACTAGCGGGAGATACGCAGTATTTT.

The V call is TRBV6-5, the J call TRBJ2-2; TRBD2 might be the D (6 bases). Germline loops: CDR1 MNHEY, CDR2 SVGAGI. This CDR3 is 15 amino acids long. Trimming took 8 bases from V and 4 from J, leaving 17 bases between them. The CDR3 DNA is TGTGCCAGCCAGACCAGCGGGCGAATCACCGGGGAGCTGTTTTTT. Protein product: CASQTSGRITGELFF.

The chain carries TRBV5-1 and TRBJ1-2; D is undetermined. Trimming stripped 4 bases from V and 0 bases from J, with 10 bases between. Germline CDR1 SGHRS, CDR2 YFSETQ. The CDR3 consists of 14 residues. The CDR3 DNA sequence: TGCGCCAGCAGCACGGACGGTTCTAACTATGGCTACACCTTC. As protein: CASSTDGSNYGYTF.

This clone was observed a few times. This rearrangement joins TRBV30 to TRBJ1-1, with D possibly TRBD1 on 5 matching bases. The V gene's germline CDR1 is GTSNPN and CDR2 SVGIG (reference sequence). The CDR3 contains 14 residues. V gave up 3 bases and J gave up 2 bases, with 13 bases separating them. Here the CDR3 DNA reads TGTGCCTGGAGAGTAAGGGACGGCAACACTGAAGCTTTCTTT. Translating gives CAWRVRDGNTEAFF.

The V call is TRBV28, the J call TRBJ1-2; possibly TRBD1 for D (5 bases). This CDR3 has 13 amino acids. With 2 bases removed from V and 8 bases from J, the gap between germline ends came to 12 bases. The germline V gene has CDR1 MDHEN and CDR2 SYDVKM. CDR3 sequence: CASSLGNRDGYTF. The CDR3 nucleotides read TGTGCCAGCAGTTTAGGAAATCGGGACGGCTACACCTTC.

Points on this clone: The same CDR3 can be traced to other DNA sequences in this sample. The chain combines TRBV6-6 with TRBJ2-7; D gene unclear. Trimming shortened V by 0 bases and J by 2 bases, and 8 bases separated the two germline ends. CDR1 and CDR2 (germline): MNHNY, SVGAGI (reference sequence). The CDR3 sequence is 14 residues long. The CDR3 loop is CASSYSLGPYEQYF. CDR3 nucleotide sequence: TGTGCCAGCAGTTACTCCCTTGGGCCCTACGAGCAGTACTTC.

The chain uses TRBV5-1 and TRBJ2-1, with 9 bases matching TRBD2. The CDR3 runs to 15 residues. The germline gives CDR1 SGHRS, CDR2 YFSETQ. V shed 4 bases and J 8 bases; nucleotides not matched to a gene: 10. As DNA, the CDR3 is TGCGCCAGCAGCCCCGGGGTAGCGGGAGTGGATGAGCAGTTCTTC. It translates to CASSPGVAGVDEQFF.

This CDR3 reads CASSLSLADPANTGELFF. CDR3 sequence (DNA): TGTGCCAGCAGTTTATCACTAGCGGATCCCGCGAACACCGGGGAGCTGTTTTTT. This rearrangement joins TRBV27 to TRBJ2-2, with 8 bases that match TRBD2. J was trimmed by 0 bases and V by 0 bases; bases with no gene match: 6. This CDR3 has 18 amino acids. Germline V gene data show CDR1 as MNHEY and CDR2 as SMNVEV (reference sequence).

This clone turned up a few times. The V call is TRBV30, the J call TRBJ1-1; possibly TRBD1 for D (5 bases). The CDR3 is 12 amino acids. V was cut by 0 bases and J by 11 bases, with 13 bases left in between. Germline CDR1 reads GTSNPN; CDR2 reads SVGIG (reference sequence). As DNA, the CDR3 is TGTGCCTGGAGTGTGCAGGGAATGATGGCTTTCTTT. Residues: CAWSVQGMMAFF.

The V gene is TRBV5-1, the J gene TRBJ2-1; D gene uncertain. Germline values: CDR1 SGHRS, CDR2 YFSETQ. The length of the CDR3 is 16 residues. V was trimmed by 6 bases and J by 3 bases, leaving 19 bases between them. The CDR3 DNA sequence: TGCGCCAGCACCATAGGCCTGATGGTGGTCTACAATGAGCAGTTCTTC. Encoded protein: CASTIGLMVVYNEQFF.

V and J are TRBV2 and TRBJ2-7; D gene ambiguous. The CDR3 is made up of 13 amino acids. The germline V gene has CDR1 SNHLY and CDR2 FYNNEI. V lost 7 bases to trimming and J lost 5 bases, with 15 bases between them. The CDR3 spells CASKASVFDEQYF. The CDR3 DNA follows: TGTGCCAGCAAGGCATCCGTCTTCGACGAGCAGTACTTC.

The count of this clone is one. This chain links TRBV9 with TRBJ2-3, with D hard to call. The CDR3 runs to 15 residues. Per germline, CDR1 SGDLS and CDR2 YYNGEE. V lost 4 bases and J 0 bases, leaving 12 bases between the germline ends. CDR3 nucleotide sequence: TGTGCCAGCAGCCCCCGGGCGGTTAGCACAGATACGCAGTATTTT. Translated, it gives CASSPRAVSTDTQYF.

The rearrangement joins TRBV7-3 to TRBJ2-2; 7 nucleotides agree with TRBD1. The CDR3 runs 15 residues. Germline loops: CDR1 SGHTA, CDR2 FQGTGA. V lost 3 bases, J lost 3 bases, and 4 bases stayed unmatched. The CDR3 nucleotides are TGTGCCAGCAGCTTGACCCAGGGGGACACCGGGGAGCTGTTTTTT. This sequence encodes CASSLTQGDTGELFF.

V is TRBV7-6 and J is TRBJ1-4; D unclear. The CDR3 sequence is 12 residues long. The V and J ends lost 1 base and 7 bases respectively, with 4 bases between them. Germline CDR1 and CDR2: SGHVS and FNYEAQ. The CDR3 protein is CASSLGAEKLFF. Written as DNA, the CDR3 is TGTGCCAGCAGCTTAGGGGCTGAAAAACTGTTTTTT. The full variable domain, rest sourced from reference TRBV7-6 and TRBJ1-4, is GAGVSQSPRYKVTKRGQDVALRCDPISGHVSLYWYRQALGQGPEFLTYFNYEAQQDKSGLPNDRFSAERPEGSISTLTIQRTEQRDSAMYRCASSLGAEKLFFGSGTQLSVL.

This clone was observed a single time. V is TRBV28 and J is TRBJ1-1; D is undetermined. V dropped 2 bases and J dropped 4 bases, with 11 bases sitting between them. The length of the CDR3 is 14 residues. Germline V CDR1 and CDR2: MDHEN, SYDVKM. The CDR3 reads CASSLGTLGTEAFF. CDR3 nucleotide sequence: TGTGCCAGCAGTTTAGGCACCCTCGGCACTGAAGCTTTCTTT.

In the case of this clone: Other DNA sequences in the sample encode the same CDR3. J is TRBJ1-2 and V is TRBV20-1; a possible D gene is TRBD1 (5 bases). Germline V gene lookup returns CDR1 DFQATT and CDR2 SNEGSKA (reference sequence). The CDR3 contains 11 residues. V dropped 6 bases and J dropped 4 bases, with 9 bases sitting between them. CDR3 amino acids: CSATDSYGYTF. DNA of the CDR3: TGCAGTGCCACAGACAGCTATGGCTACACCTTC.

This sequence joins TRBV6-5 and TRBJ2-5; maybe TRBD1 (6 bases). The CDR3 has 15 residues. Germline values: CDR1 MNHEY, CDR2 SVGAGI. V lost 2 bases and J lost 2, with 12 bases in between. CDR3 bases: TGTGCCAGCAGTTACGGTGGACAGACACAAGAGACCCAGTACTTC. Residues: CASSYGGQTQETQYF.

V gene TRBV7-9 combines with J gene TRBJ1-2; TRBD1 is a possible D gene (5 bases). The germline V and J ends were trimmed by 5 bases and 8 bases, with 12 bases remaining between them. The CDR3 sequence is 12 residues long. Per the germline V gene, CDR1 is SEHNR and CDR2 is FQNEAQ (reference sequence). The DNA of the CDR3 is TGTGCCAGCAGCGGGGCCTTGGGCGGCTACACCTTC. It translates to CASSGALGGYTF.